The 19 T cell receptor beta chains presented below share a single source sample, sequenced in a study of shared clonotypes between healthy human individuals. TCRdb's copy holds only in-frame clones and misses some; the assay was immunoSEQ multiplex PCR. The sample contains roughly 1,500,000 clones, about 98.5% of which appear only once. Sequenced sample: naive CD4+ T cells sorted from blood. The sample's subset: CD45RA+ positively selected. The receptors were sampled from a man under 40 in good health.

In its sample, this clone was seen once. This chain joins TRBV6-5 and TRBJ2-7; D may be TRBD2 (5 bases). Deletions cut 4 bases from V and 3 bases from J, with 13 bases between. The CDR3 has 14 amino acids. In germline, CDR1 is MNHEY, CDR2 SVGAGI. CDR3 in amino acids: CASSSLTGSYEQYF. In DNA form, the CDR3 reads TGTGCCAGCAGTTCCCTGACTGGGAGCTACGAGCAGTACTTC.

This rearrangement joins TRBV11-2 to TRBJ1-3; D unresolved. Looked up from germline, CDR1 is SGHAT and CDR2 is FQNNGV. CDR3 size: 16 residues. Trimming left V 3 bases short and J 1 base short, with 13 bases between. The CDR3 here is CASSFWAGASGNTIYF. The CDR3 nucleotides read TGTGCCAGCAGCTTTTGGGCAGGTGCTTCTGGAAACACCATATATTTT.

The CDR3 coding sequence is TGTGCCAGTAGTACCCGCGGGGAGGGGTCACGGAATCAGCCCCAGCATTTT. Its translation is CASSTRGEGSRNQPQHF. The chain links TRBV19 to TRBJ1-5; tentative D call: TRBD1 (5 bases). Germline V gene data show CDR1 as LNHDA and CDR2 as SQIVND (reference sequence). The CDR3 extends over 17 amino acids. The ends were cut back, 4 bases at V and 4 bases at J, with 20 bases in the middle.

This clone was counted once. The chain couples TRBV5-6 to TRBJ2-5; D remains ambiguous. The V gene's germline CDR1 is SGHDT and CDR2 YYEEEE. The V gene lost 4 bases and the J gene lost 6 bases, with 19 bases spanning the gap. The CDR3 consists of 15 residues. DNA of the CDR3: TGTGCCAGCAGCATGTCCTCCTCGGCAGCACAGACCCAGTACTTC. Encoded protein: CASSMSSSAAQTQYF.

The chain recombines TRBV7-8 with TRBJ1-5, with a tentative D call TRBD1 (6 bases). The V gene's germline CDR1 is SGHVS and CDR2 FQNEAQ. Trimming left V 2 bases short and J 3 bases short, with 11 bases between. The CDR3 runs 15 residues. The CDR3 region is CASSLMGADNQPQHF. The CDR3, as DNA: TGTGCCAGCAGCTTAATGGGGGCGGACAATCAGCCCCAGCATTTT.

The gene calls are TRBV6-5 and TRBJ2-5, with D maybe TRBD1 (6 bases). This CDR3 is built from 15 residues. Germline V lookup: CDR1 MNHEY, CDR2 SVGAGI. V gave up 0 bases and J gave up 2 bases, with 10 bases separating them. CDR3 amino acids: CASSYSTRGQETQYF. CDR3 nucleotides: TGTGCCAGCAGTTACTCGACGAGGGGGCAAGAGACCCAGTACTTC.

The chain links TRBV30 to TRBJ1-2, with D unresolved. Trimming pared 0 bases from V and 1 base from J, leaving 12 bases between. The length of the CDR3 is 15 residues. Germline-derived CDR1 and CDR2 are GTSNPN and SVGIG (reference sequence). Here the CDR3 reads CAWSVRDGLNYGYTF. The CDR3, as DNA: TGTGCCTGGAGTGTTCGAGACGGACTTAACTATGGCTACACCTTC.

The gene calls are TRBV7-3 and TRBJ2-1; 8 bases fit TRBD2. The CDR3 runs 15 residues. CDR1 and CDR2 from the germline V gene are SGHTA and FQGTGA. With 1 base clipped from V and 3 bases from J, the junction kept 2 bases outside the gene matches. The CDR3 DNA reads TGTGCCAGCAGCTTAATTAGCGGGAACTACAATGAGCAGTTCTTC. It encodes CASSLISGNYNEQFF. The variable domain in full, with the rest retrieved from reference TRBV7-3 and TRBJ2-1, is GAGVSQTPSNKVTEKGKYVELRCDPISGHTALYWYRQSLGQGPEFLIYFQGTGAADDSGLPNDRFFAVRPEGSVSTLKIQRTERGDSAVYLCASSLISGNYNEQFFGPGTRLTVL.

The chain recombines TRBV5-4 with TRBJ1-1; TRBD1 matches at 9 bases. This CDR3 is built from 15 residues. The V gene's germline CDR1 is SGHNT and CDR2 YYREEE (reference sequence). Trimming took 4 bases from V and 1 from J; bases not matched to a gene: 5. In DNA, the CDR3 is TGTGCCAGCAGCCCTCGGACAGGGGAGAACACTGAAGCTTTCTTT. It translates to CASSPRTGENTEAFF.

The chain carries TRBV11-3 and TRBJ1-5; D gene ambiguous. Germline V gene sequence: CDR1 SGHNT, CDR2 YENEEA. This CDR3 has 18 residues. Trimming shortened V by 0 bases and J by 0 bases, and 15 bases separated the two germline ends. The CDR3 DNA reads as TGTGCCAGCAGCTTAGATTTTCTCAGAACTTATAGCAATCAGCCCCAGCATTTT. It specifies CASSLDFLRTYSNQPQHF.

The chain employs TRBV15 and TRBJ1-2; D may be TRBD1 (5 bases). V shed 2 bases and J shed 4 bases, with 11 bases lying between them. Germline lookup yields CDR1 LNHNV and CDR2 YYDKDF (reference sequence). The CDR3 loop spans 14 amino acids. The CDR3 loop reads CATSRTRDSYGYTF. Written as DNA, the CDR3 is TGTGCCACCAGCAGAACCAGGGATTCCTATGGCTACACCTTC.

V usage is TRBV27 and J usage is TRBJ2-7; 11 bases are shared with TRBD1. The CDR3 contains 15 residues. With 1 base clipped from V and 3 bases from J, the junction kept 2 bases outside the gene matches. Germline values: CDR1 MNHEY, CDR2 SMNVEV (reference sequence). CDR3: CASSLFGTGGYEQYF. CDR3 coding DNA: TGTGCCAGCAGTTTATTTGGGACAGGGGGCTACGAGCAGTACTTC.

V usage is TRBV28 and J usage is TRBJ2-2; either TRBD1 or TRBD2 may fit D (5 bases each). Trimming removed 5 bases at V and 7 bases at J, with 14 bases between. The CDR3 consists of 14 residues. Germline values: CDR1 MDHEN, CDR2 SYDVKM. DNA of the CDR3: TGTGCCAGCAGTAGGGACCCAGAAGTCGGGGAGCTGTTTTTT. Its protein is CASSRDPEVGELFF.

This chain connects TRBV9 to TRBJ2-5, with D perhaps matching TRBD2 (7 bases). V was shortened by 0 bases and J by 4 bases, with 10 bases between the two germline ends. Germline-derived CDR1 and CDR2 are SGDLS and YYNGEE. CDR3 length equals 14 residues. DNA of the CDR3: TGTGCCAGCAGCGTAGGCCGGGGGGCAGAGACCCAGTACTTC. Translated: CASSVGRGAETQYF.

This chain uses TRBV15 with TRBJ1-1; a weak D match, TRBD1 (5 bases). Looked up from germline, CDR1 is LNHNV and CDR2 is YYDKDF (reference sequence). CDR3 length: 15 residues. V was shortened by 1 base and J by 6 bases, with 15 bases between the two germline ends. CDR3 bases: TGTGCCACCAGCAGAGGGGGCAGTGCGAGAGCTGAAGCTTTCTTT. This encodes CATSRGGSARAEAFF.

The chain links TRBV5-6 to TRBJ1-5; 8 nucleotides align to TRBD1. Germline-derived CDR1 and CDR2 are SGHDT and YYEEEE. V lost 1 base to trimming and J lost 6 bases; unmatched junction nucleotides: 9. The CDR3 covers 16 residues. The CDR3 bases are TGTGCCAGCAGCTTGAGCGGGCAGGGGGCGGGTCAGCCCCAGCATTTT. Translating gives CASSLSGQGAGQPQHF. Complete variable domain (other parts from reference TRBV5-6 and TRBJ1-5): DAGVTQSPTHLIKTRGQQVTLRCSPKSGHDTVSWYQQALGQGPQFIFQYYEEEERQRGNFPDRFSGHQFPNYSSELNVNALLLGDSALYLCASSLSGQGAGQPQHFGDGTRLSIL.

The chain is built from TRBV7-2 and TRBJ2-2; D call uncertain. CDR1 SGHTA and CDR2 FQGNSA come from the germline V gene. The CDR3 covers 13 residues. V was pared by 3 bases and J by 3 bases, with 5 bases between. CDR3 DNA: TGTGCCAGCAGCTTTTCGTACACCGGGGAGCTGTTTTTT. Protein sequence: CASSFSYTGELFF.

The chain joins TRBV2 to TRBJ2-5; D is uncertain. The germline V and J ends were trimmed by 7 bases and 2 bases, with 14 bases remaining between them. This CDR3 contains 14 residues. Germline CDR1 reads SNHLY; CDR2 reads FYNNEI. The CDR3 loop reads CASTEALPQETQYF. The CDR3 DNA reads TGTGCCAGCACCGAAGCACTACCTCAAGAGACCCAGTACTTC.

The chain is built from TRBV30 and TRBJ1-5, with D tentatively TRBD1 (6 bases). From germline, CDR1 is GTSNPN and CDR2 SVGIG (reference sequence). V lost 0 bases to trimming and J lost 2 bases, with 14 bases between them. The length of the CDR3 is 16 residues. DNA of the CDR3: TGTGCCTGGAGTGTAGGGTCCGGGGGCGGCAATCAGCCCCAGCATTTT. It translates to CAWSVGSGGGNQPQHF.